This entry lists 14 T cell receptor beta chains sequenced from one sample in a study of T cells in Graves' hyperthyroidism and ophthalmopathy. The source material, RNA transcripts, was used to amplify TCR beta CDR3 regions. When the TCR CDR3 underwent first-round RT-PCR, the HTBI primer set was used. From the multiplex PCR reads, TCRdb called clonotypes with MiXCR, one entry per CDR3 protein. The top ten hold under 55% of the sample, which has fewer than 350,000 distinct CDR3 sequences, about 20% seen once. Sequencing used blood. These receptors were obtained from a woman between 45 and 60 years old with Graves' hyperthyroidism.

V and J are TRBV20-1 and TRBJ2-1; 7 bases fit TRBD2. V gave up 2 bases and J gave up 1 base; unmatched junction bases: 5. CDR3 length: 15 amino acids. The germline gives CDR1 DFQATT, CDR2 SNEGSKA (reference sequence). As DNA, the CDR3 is TGCAGTGCTAGACCAGCGGGAAGATCCTACAATGAGCAGTTCTTC. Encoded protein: CSARPAGRSYNEQFF.

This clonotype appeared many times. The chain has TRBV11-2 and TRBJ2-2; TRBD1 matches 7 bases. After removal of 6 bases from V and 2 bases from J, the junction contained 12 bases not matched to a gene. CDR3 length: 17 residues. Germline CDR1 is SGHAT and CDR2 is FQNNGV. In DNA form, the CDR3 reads TGTGCCAGCAGATTACGACAGGGCTCCTATAACACCGGGGAGCTGTTTTTT. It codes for CASRLRQGSYNTGELFF.

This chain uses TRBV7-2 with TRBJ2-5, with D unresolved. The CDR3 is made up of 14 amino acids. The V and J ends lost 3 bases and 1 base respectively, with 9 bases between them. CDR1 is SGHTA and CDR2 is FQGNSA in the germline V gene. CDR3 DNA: TGTGCCAGCAGCTTCGGGCGGCTCCAAGAGACCCAGTACTTC. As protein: CASSFGRLQETQYF. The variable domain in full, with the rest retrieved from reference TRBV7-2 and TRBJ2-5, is GAGVSQSPSNKVTEKGKDVELRCDPISGHTALYWYRQSLGQGLEFLIYFQGNSAPDKSGLPSDRFSAERTGGSVSTLTIQRTQQEDSAVYLCASSFGRLQETQYFGPGTRLLVL.

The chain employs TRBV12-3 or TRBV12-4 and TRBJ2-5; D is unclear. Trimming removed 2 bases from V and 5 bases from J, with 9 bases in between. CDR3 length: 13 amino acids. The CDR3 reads CASSLPPGETQYF. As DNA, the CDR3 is TGTGCCAGCAGTTTACCGCCCGGTGAGACCCAGTACTTC.

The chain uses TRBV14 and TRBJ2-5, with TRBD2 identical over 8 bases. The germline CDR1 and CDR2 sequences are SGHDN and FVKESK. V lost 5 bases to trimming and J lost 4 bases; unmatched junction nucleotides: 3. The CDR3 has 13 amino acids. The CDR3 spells CASSRLASETQYF. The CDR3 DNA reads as TGTGCCAGCAGCAGACTAGCGTCAGAGACCCAGTACTTC.

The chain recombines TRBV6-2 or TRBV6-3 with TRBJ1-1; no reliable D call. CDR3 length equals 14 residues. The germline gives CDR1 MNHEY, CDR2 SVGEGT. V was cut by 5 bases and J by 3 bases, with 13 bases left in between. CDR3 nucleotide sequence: TGTGCCAGCAGTGAGCCAGCATTGGACACTGAAGCTTTCTTT. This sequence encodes CASSEPALDTEAFF.

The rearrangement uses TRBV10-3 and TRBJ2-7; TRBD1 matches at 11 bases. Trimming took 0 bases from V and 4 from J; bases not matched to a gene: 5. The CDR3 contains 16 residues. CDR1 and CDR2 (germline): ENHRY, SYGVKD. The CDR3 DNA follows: TGTGCCATCAGTGAGTCGGACAGGGGGCGAAGGTACGAGCAGTACTTC. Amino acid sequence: CAISESDRGRRYEQYF.

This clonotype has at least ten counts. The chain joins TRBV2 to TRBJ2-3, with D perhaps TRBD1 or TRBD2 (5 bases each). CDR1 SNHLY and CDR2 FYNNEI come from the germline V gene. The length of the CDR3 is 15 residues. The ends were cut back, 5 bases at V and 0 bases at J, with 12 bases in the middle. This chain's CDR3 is CASSLSEGSTDTQYF. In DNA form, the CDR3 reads TGTGCCAGCAGTCTGAGCGAGGGGAGCACAGATACGCAGTATTTT. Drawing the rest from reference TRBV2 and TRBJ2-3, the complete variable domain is EPEVTQTPSHQVTQMGQEVILRCVPISNHLYFYWYRQILGQKVEFLVSFYNNEISEKSEIFDDQFSVERPDGSNFTLKIRSTKLEDSAMYFCASSLSEGSTDTQYFGPGTRLTVL.

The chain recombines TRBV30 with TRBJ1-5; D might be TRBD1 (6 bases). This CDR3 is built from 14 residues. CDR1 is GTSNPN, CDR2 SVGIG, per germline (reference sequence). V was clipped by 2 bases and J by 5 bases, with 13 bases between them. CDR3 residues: CAWSLLGGDQPQHF. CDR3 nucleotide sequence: TGTGCCTGGAGTCTCCTAGGGGGGGATCAGCCCCAGCATTTT.

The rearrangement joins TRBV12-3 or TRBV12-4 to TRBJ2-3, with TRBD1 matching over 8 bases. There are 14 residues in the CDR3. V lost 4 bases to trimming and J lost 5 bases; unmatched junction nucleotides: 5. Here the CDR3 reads CASSWGQAGDTQYF. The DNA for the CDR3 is TGTGCCAGCAGTTGGGGACAGGCAGGAGATACGCAGTATTTT.

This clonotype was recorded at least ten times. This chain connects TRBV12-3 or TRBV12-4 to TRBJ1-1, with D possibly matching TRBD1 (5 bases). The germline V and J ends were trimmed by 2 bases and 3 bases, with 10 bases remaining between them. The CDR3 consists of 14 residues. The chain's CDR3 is CASSLTGGDTEAFF. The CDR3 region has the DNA TGTGCCAGCAGTTTAACGGGGGGAGACACTGAAGCTTTCTTT.

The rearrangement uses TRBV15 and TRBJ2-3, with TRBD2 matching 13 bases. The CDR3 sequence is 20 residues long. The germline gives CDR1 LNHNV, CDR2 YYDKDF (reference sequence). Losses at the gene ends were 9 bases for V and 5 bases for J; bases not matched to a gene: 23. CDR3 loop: CATRGQGGLGLAGIGDTQYF. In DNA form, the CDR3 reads TGTGCCACGAGGGGACAGGGGGGATTGGGACTAGCGGGAATCGGAGATACGCAGTATTTT.

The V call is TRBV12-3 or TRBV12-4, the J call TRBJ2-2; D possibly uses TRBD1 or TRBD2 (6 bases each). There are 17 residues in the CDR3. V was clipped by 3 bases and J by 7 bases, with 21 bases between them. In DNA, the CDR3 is TGTGCCAGCAGTTTCGATCTCCGATCGGGGGCGGGCGGGGAGCTGTTTTTT. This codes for CASSFDLRSGAGGELFF.

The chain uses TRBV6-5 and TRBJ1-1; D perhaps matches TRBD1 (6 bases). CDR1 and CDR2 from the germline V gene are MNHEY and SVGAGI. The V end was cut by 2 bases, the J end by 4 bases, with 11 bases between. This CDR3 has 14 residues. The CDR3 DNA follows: TGTGCCAGCAGTTACCACAGGGATAGCACTGAAGCTTTCTTT. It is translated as CASSYHRDSTEAFF.